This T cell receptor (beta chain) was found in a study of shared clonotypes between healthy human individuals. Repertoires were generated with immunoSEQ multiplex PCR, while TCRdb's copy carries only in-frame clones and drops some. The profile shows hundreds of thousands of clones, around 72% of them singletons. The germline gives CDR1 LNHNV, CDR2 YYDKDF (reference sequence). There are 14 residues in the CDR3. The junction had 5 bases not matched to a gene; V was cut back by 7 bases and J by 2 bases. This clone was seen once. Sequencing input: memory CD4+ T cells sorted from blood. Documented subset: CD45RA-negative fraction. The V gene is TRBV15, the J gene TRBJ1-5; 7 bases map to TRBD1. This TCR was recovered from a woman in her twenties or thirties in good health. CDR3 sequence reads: CATTVDRGNQPQHF. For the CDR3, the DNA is TGTGCCACCACCGTCGACAGGGGCAATCAGCCCCAGCATTTT.